Listed here are 16 T cell receptor beta chains from one sample, sequenced in a study of monozygotic twins with inflammatory bowel disease. TCRdb reprocessed the 5' RACE reads, with one entry per CDR3 protein and no DNA. The sample totals about 380,000 distinct CDR3 sequences; its top ten clones hold just over 2.5%. The sample comprised blood. The receptors shown here come from a human donor with ulcerative colitis or Crohn's disease, or a healthy co-twin of an affected twin (not recorded which).

This chain links TRBV6-2 or TRBV6-3 with TRBJ2-2; TCRdb calls TRBD1, which cannot be checked without DNA. The germline V gene has CDR1 MNHEY and CDR2 SVGEGT. This CDR3 has 14 amino acids. This CDR3 reads CASSYFRGTGELFF.

The rearrangement uses TRBV6-2 or TRBV6-3 and TRBJ2-5; TCRdb gives TRBD2 as the D gene, but with no DNA this cannot be confirmed. The CDR3 extends over 16 amino acids. Germline CDR1 and CDR2: MNHEY and SVGEGT. The CDR3 here is CASSPIGRGGRKTQYF.

This chain uses TRBV3-1 with TRBJ2-1; TCRdb indicates TRBD1, and absent DNA this call remains unverified. CDR1 and CDR2 (germline): LGHDT, YNNKEL (reference sequence). The CDR3 sequence is 16 residues long. CDR3 loop: CASSPVLGQGGSEQFF.

J is TRBJ2-6 and V is TRBV5-1. The germline CDR1 and CDR2 sequences are SGHRS and YFSETQ. The CDR3 extends over 13 amino acids. The CDR3 reads CASGYSGANVLTF.

V gene TRBV7-3 combines with J gene TRBJ2-3. CDR3 length: 16 residues. Looked up from germline, CDR1 is SGHTA and CDR2 is FQGTGA. This CDR3 reads CASSLRWGLGTDTQYF.

J is TRBJ2-3 and V is TRBV6-2 or TRBV6-3; TCRdb indicates TRBD2, and absent DNA this call remains unverified. The CDR3 is 18 amino acids. Germline CDR1 reads MNHEY; CDR2 reads SVGEGT. The CDR3 is CASIGLDRLAGTLDTQYF.

The chain carries TRBV20-1 and TRBJ2-3; there is no DNA to check the TCRdb D call of TRBD2. Looked up from germline, CDR1 is DFQATT and CDR2 is SNEGSKA (reference sequence). The CDR3 is 14 amino acids. CDR3 region: CSARRGSTTDTQYF.

The CDR3 sequence is CAWSVRGVIYNEQFF. V usage is TRBV30 and J usage is TRBJ2-1; TCRdb's D gene call, TRBD1, goes unchecked for lack of DNA. There are 15 residues in the CDR3. The germline CDR1 and CDR2 sequences are GTSNPN and SVGIG (reference sequence).

This chain uses TRBV5-1 with TRBJ2-7. Germline V gene data show CDR1 as SGHRS and CDR2 as YFSETQ. CDR3 length: 14 amino acids. CDR3 residues: CASSLAEFSYEQYF.

This chain uses TRBV6-5 with TRBJ2-3; the TRBD2 assignment by TCRdb is unverifiable without DNA. The CDR3 spans 16 residues. CDR1 and CDR2 from the germline V gene are MNHEY and SVGAGI. This CDR3 reads CASSFSRGAHTDTQYF.

V gene TRBV29-1 combines with J gene TRBJ2-5; the D gene TCRdb calls, TRBD2, cannot be checked with no DNA. The length of the CDR3 is 16 residues. The germline V gene encodes CDR1 SQVTM and CDR2 ANQGSEA. The CDR3 sequence is CSVELLSGTSGGPLYF.

The gene calls are TRBV6-1 and TRBJ2-3; as DNA is missing, the TRBD1 call by TCRdb cannot be tested. CDR3 length: 15 amino acids. The germline gives CDR1 MNHNS, CDR2 SASEGT. This CDR3 is CASSGGAGEADTQYF.

V and J are TRBV7-3 and TRBJ1-2; without DNA, the TCRdb call of TRBD1 cannot be checked. CDR1 and CDR2 from the germline V gene are SGHTA and FQGTGA. The CDR3 length is 14 residues. CDR3: CASAPKAGSGGYTF.

The V gene is TRBV7-8, the J gene TRBJ2-7; the TRBD1 assignment by TCRdb is unverifiable without DNA. Germline loops: CDR1 SGHVS, CDR2 FQNEAQ. CDR3 length equals 16 residues. The CDR3 loop is CASSLDDRVIHYEQYF.

J is TRBJ2-4 and V is TRBV5-1; TCRdb names TRBD1, which stays unverified in the absence of DNA. The germline V gene has CDR1 SGHRS and CDR2 YFSETQ. The CDR3 spans 17 residues. This CDR3 is CASSWEGSGTPKNIQYF.

The chain joins TRBV7-3 to TRBJ1-1; TCRdb calls TRBD1, which cannot be checked without DNA. This CDR3 has 15 residues. Germline CDR1 reads SGHTA; CDR2 reads FQGTGA. The chain's CDR3 is CASSLRDKVNTEAFF.